The sequence of this T cell receptor beta chain was determined in a study of cytotoxic CD8 clonotypes in ibrutinib-treated CLL. Overall study findings and caveats: Under treatment, the uncommon public clonotypes either contracted or remained stable.

Germline CDR1 is SGHTA and CDR2 is FQGTGA. Trimming took off 3 bases at V and 5 bases at J, with 14 bases between the two ends. There are 14 residues in the CDR3. Assay used: immunoSEQ multiplex PCR; TCRdb lists only in-frame clones, some missing. Found here are around 330,000 clones, 67% of them singletons; the top ten hold roughly 6.8%. On this clone itself: Its antigen is not identified.

This chain connects TRBV7-3 to TRBJ2-7; D is unclear. The TCR was taken from a human donor with chronic lymphocytic leukemia. Sample: PBMCs, taken after 36 months of ibrutinib treatment. The CDR3 here is CASSFGGPLDEQYF. The CDR3 DNA follows: TGTGCCAGCAGCTTTGGTGGGCCCCTGGACGAGCAGTACTTC.